These 14 T cell receptor beta chains were all obtained from the same sample, sequenced in a study of OX40 agonist ivuxolimab in advanced cancers. Data came from immunoSEQ multiplex PCR; TCRdb stores just in-frame clones and leaves some out. The repertoire holds around 39,000 clones, with roughly 86% as singletons. Sequencing used CD4+ or CD8+ T cells sorted from blood, obtained in a trial of the OX40 agonist ivuxolimab. These TCRs come from an adult with an advanced solid tumor such as melanoma, head and neck, liver or kidney cancer.

Here the CDR3 reads CASSRDRGSEKLFF. The DNA of the CDR3 is TGTGCCAGCAGCCGGGACAGGGGGTCTGAAAAACTGTTTTTT. The chain joins TRBV11-2 to TRBJ1-4; 11 bases are a match to TRBD1. This CDR3 is built from 14 residues. Looked up from germline, CDR1 is SGHAT and CDR2 is FQNNGV. With V trimmed by 5 bases and J by 7 bases, 3 bases remained unmatched. Complete variable domain (other parts from reference TRBV11-2 and TRBJ1-4): EAGVAQSPRYKIIEKRQSVAFWCNPISGHATLYWYQQILGQGPKLLIQFQNNGVVDDSQLPKDRFSAERLKGVDSTLKIQPAKLEDSAVYLCASSRDRGSEKLFFGSGTQLSVL.

The genes are TRBV9 and TRBJ2-2; weak D call: TRBD2 (7 bases). V gave up 0 bases and J gave up 6 bases, with 15 bases separating them. Germline assignment: CDR1 SGDLS and CDR2 YYNGEE. The CDR3 sequence is 16 residues long. CDR3: CASSVGPGGTSGELFF. For the CDR3, the DNA is TGTGCCAGCAGCGTAGGCCCGGGGGGCACGTCCGGGGAGCTGTTTTTT.

The chain has TRBV6-1 and TRBJ1-3; D remains ambiguous. The CDR3 loop spans 15 amino acids. V shed 1 base and J shed 0 bases, with 7 bases lying between them. CDR1 is MNHNS, CDR2 SASEGT, per germline. CDR3 protein: CASSEGRSSGNTIYF. The CDR3 DNA follows: TGTGCCAGCAGTGAAGGACGGAGCTCTGGAAACACCATATATTTT.

This chain joins TRBV14 and TRBJ2-1; no clear D. Trimming took off 1 base at V and 0 bases at J, with 13 bases between the two ends. The CDR3 covers 17 residues. Germline-derived CDR1 and CDR2 are SGHDN and FVKESK. CDR3 DNA sequence: TGTGCCAGCAGCCAAGTCAGCTTGGGTCGCTCCTACAATGAGCAGTTCTTC. As protein: CASSQVSLGRSYNEQFF.

This chain uses TRBV5-8 with TRBJ2-1, with TRBD2 identical over 12 bases. Germline V gives CDR1 SGHTS, CDR2 YDEGEE. CDR3 length equals 17 residues. The trim removed 0 bases at V and 8 bases at J, leaving 9 bases unmatched. Here the CDR3 DNA reads TGTGCCAGCAGCTTGGGGTTCTGGACTAGCGGGAACTATGAGCAGTTCTTC. This codes for CASSLGFWTSGNYEQFF.

The CDR3 nucleotides are TGTGCCAGCAGCTTACGGGTCCATGAGCAGTTCTTC. Its protein is CASSLRVHEQFF. The chain has TRBV7-2 and TRBJ2-1; D uncertain. The CDR3 runs 12 residues. V lost 2 bases and J 8 bases, leaving 7 bases between the germline ends. Germline CDR1 is SGHTA and CDR2 is FQGNSA. The full variable domain, rest sourced from reference TRBV7-2 and TRBJ2-1, is GAGVSQSPSNKVTEKGKDVELRCDPISGHTALYWYRQSLGQGLEFLIYFQGNSAPDKSGLPSDRFSAERTGGSVSTLTIQRTQQEDSAVYLCASSLRVHEQFFGPGTRLTVL.

This sequence joins TRBV4-2 and TRBJ2-7, with D unclear. V was cut by 1 base and J by 4 bases, with 14 bases left in between. Germline V CDR1 and CDR2: LGHNA, YNFKEQ. The CDR3 extends over 15 amino acids. CDR3 sequence reads: CASSQGPTARYEQYF. CDR3 in DNA: TGTGCCAGCAGCCAAGGCCCGACTGCACGGTACGAGCAGTACTTC.

V usage is TRBV9 and J usage is TRBJ2-3, with D perhaps matching TRBD2 (5 bases). The CDR3 runs 18 residues. The V gene lost 0 bases and the J gene lost 1 base, with 18 bases spanning the gap. Germline CDR1 SGDLS, CDR2 YYNGEE. CDR3 protein: CASSVAWEPLGGTDTQYF. For the CDR3, the DNA is TGTGCCAGCAGCGTAGCTTGGGAGCCCCTCGGTGGCACAGATACGCAGTATTTT.

The V and J genes are TRBV28 and TRBJ2-2; D not certain. This CDR3 spans 14 amino acids. V was cut by 3 bases and J by 2 bases, with 7 bases left in between. Per germline, CDR1 MDHEN and CDR2 SYDVKM. The CDR3 bases are TGTGCCAGCAGTTTCACCTCTAACACCGGGGAGCTGTTTTTT. Translation: CASSFTSNTGELFF.

The table lists this clone with a count of one. CDR3 coding DNA: TGTGCCAGCGGGTGGAGGGAGGGAGAGACCCAGTACTTC. It specifies CASGWREGETQYF. The chain recombines TRBV9 with TRBJ2-5; TRBD2 matches 7 bases. With 7 bases clipped from V and 4 bases from J, the junction kept 7 bases outside the gene matches. Per germline, CDR1 SGDLS and CDR2 YYNGEE. The CDR3 runs to 13 residues.

V and J are TRBV4-1 and TRBJ2-5; 7 nucleotides align to TRBD1. With 6 bases clipped from V and 5 bases from J, the junction kept 12 bases outside the gene matches. The CDR3 has 15 residues. Germline lookup yields CDR1 MGHRA and CDR2 YSYEKL. The CDR3 loop reads CASRNTTGRRETQYF. The CDR3 region has the DNA TGCGCCAGCAGAAATACGACAGGGCGTCGGGAGACCCAGTACTTC.

The rearrangement uses TRBV7-3 and TRBJ2-2; perhaps D is TRBD1 or TRBD2 (5 bases each). The germline V gene has CDR1 SGHTA and CDR2 FQGTGA. V lost 0 bases and J 7 bases, leaving 9 bases between the germline ends. The CDR3 covers 14 residues. The CDR3 DNA is TGTGCCAGCAGCTTAACGGGGACGGGCGGGGAGCTGTTTTTT. It is translated as CASSLTGTGGELFF.

The gene calls are TRBV13 and TRBJ2-2, with D perhaps TRBD1 (6 bases). The CDR3 runs to 15 residues. Trimming cost V 7 bases and J 7 bases, with 19 bases left between them. Germline V gene lookup returns CDR1 PRHDT and CDR2 FYEKMQ (reference sequence). The CDR3 protein is CASTRKQGPRGELFF. The CDR3 DNA is TGTGCCAGCACCCGAAAACAGGGTCCACGCGGGGAGCTGTTTTTT.

This clone is labeled as medium-sized (0.01 to 0.1%). This chain joins TRBV5-1 and TRBJ1-2; TRBD1 is a possible D gene (6 bases). The CDR3 loop spans 15 amino acids. Trimming left V 0 bases short and J 0 bases short, with 9 bases between. CDR1 is SGHRS, CDR2 YFSETQ, per germline. CDR3 coding DNA: TGCGCCAGCAGCTTGGCCGGGACAACTAACTATGGCTACACCTTC. Encoded protein: CASSLAGTTNYGYTF.